A selection of T cell receptor beta chains follows, all from one sample in a study of molecular identifiers for immune sequencing clone quantification. From the PCR reads, TCRdb called clonotypes with MiXCR, one entry per CDR3 protein. The sample carries about 100,000 distinct CDR3 sequences, about 35% recorded once. Sequencing used naive CD8+ T cells from blood, with Jurkat cell RNA spiked in. The origin of the receptors is a human donor in good health. Some libraries in this study had Jurkat cell RNA spiked in. Both conserved end residues are part of each CDR3. Fields, in order: clone size, J gene, D gene, V gene, CDR3 DNA, CDR3 protein. A D gene is named only where the DNA matches it firmly. A row's size may be missing; if present it is once, few, many or a size class.

size: .; J: TRBJ1-1; D: .; V: TRBV20-1; DNA: TGCAGTGCTCCTCCCCCGGGACCTTTCTTT; CDR3: CSAPPPGPFF
size: few; J: TRBJ2-1; D: TRBD1; V: TRBV5-6; DNA: TGTGCCAGCAGCCTGGGACAGGGGCAGTGGGATGAGCAGTTCTTC; CDR3: CASSLGQGQWDEQFF
size: many; J: TRBJ2-1; D: TRBD1; V: TRBV5-6; DNA: TGTGCCAGCAGCTCGACAGGGGTAGATGAGCAGTTCTTC; CDR3: CASSSTGVDEQFF
size: many; J: TRBJ2-3; D: .; V: TRBV7-8; DNA: TGTGCCAGCAGCTTAATTCGGGCTGGGGGCCGTCGGGATACGCAGTATTTT; CDR3: CASSLIRAGGRRDTQYF
size: many; J: TRBJ2-3; D: TRBD2; V: TRBV12-3/TRBV12-4; DNA: TGTGCCAGCAGTTTACCTAGCGGATCTAGCACAGATACGCAGTATTTT; CDR3: CASSLPSGSSTDTQYF
size: .; J: TRBJ2-1; D: TRBD2; V: TRBV9; DNA: TGTGCCAGCAGCGTAGTGGGACGACTAGCGTACAATGAGCAGTTCTTC; CDR3: CASSVVGRLAYNEQFF
size: many; J: TRBJ2-2; D: TRBD1; V: TRBV29-1; DNA: TGCAGCGTTGCCCCAGGGGGCATGCCCGGGGAGCTGTTTTTT; CDR3: CSVAPGGMPGELFF
size: many; J: TRBJ1-4; D: .; V: TRBV4-2; DNA: TGTGCCAGCAGCCAAGTTATGGATGAAAAACTGTTTTTT; CDR3: CASSQVMDEKLFF
size: many; J: TRBJ2-3; D: .; V: TRBV11-2; DNA: TGTGCCAGCAGAAAAGGGCATACGCAGTATTTT; CDR3: CASRKGHTQYF
size: .; J: TRBJ2-1; D: .; V: TRBV11-2; DNA: TGTGCCAGCAGCCTAGGGATCGGCTACAATGAGCAGTTCTTC; CDR3: CASSLGIGYNEQFF
size: many; J: TRBJ2-3; D: .; V: TRBV10-3; DNA: TGTGCCATCAGGAGGGAGGATACGCAGTATTTT; CDR3: CAIRREDTQYF
size: many; J: TRBJ2-6; D: .; V: TRBV5-8; DNA: TGTGCCAGCAGCTTTGATCCGAGGGCCAACGTCCTGACTTTC; CDR3: CASSFDPRANVLTF
size: .; J: TRBJ2-1; D: .; V: TRBV13; DNA: TGTGCCAGCAGCTTATTACCACTGGAGCAGTTCTTC; CDR3: CASSLLPLEQFF
size: .; J: TRBJ2-7; D: TRBD1; V: TRBV10-3; DNA: TGTGCCATCAGTGAGTCTGGGACAGGGGGCAACGAGCAGTACTTC; CDR3: CAISESGTGGNEQYF
size: many; J: TRBJ1-1; D: TRBD1; V: TRBV9; DNA: TGTGCCAGCAGCTCAGGGGGCACTGAAGCTTTCTTT; CDR3: CASSSGGTEAFF
size: .; J: TRBJ2-1; D: .; V: TRBV19; DNA: TGTGCCAGTAGTATAGCAAGGGGTAACAATGAGCAGTTCTTC; CDR3: CASSIARGNNEQFF
size: .; J: TRBJ2-1; D: .; V: TRBV7-8; DNA: TGTGCCAGCAGCTTAGCGCCGAGCTCCTACAATGCGCAGTTCTTC; CDR3: CASSLAPSSYNAQFF
size: many; J: TRBJ2-7; D: .; V: TRBV6-5; DNA: TGTGCCAGCAGCCCGGGACCAGCCTACGAGCAGTACTTC; CDR3: CASSPGPAYEQYF
size: few; J: TRBJ2-1; D: TRBD1; V: TRBV9; DNA: TGTGCCAGCAGCGCCGACAGGGGTTACAATGAGCAGTTCTTC; CDR3: CASSADRGYNEQFF
size: .; J: TRBJ1-5; D: .; V: TRBV19; DNA: TGTGCCAGTAGTTTCGGGACAATCACCCATAGCAATCAGCCCCAGCATTTT; CDR3: CASSFGTITHSNQPQHF
size: .; J: TRBJ1-1; D: .; V: TRBV9; DNA: TGTGCCAGCAGCGTAGACGGTATCACCCGGTGGACTGAAGCTTTCTTT; CDR3: CASSVDGITRWTEAFF
size: many; J: TRBJ1-5; D: .; V: TRBV6-5; DNA: TGTGCCAGCAGTAGCCTCGGCGCAGGGGCCAATCAGCCCCAGCATTTT; CDR3: CASSSLGAGANQPQHF
size: many; J: TRBJ2-7; D: .; V: TRBV28; DNA: TGTGCCAGCAGTTTGGTGGGAGGACCCTACGAGCAGTACTTC; CDR3: CASSLVGGPYEQYF
size: .; J: TRBJ2-1; D: .; V: TRBV12-3/TRBV12-4; DNA: TGTGCCAGCAGATTCGGGGCAGGGGCTTACAATGAGCAGTTCTTC; CDR3: CASRFGAGAYNEQFF
size: .; J: TRBJ2-5; D: TRBD2; V: TRBV27; DNA: TGTGCCAGCAGGCCACTGGCGGGAGAAGAGACCCAGTACTTC; CDR3: CASRPLAGEETQYF
size: many; J: TRBJ2-7; D: .; V: TRBV28; DNA: TGTGCCAGCAGTCCCTCTCGTGTCGGCTACGAGCAGTACTTC; CDR3: CASSPSRVGYEQYF